This T cell receptor beta chain was sequenced for a study of CD8+CD57+ T cells in acquired aplastic anemia (dated by TCRdb to the late 2010s). Looking at the study overall: A mean of 3.2 ug of DNA, ranging from roughly 0.19 to 30 ug, was extracted from sorted CD4+ and CD8+ cells. CD8+CD57+ expansion was defined as frequency above the mean frequency observed in healthy subjects. General conclusions and limits of the study: Between patients and healthy controls, no significant difference in CD8+ Simpson's diversity was found (P=0.060). Roughly 30 CD8+ CDR3 sequences were shared between patients and controls but appeared highly expressed in patients and within their immunodominant clones.

A note on this clonotype: The target of this receptor is not known. One base away lies a much larger clone, so this may be a sequencing read error.

Expansion of CD8+CD57+ cells had been shown by flow cytometry in the patients chosen for sequencing. Severe acquired aplastic anemia was diagnosed in all patients according to International Study of Aplastic Anemia and Agranulocytosis and Camitta criteria. Patients had received no therapy at the time of blood sampling. In the study, sorted CD4+ and CD8+ blood T cells from patients with severe aplastic anemia and from healthy subjects underwent deep sequencing of TCR repertoires. In the USA, patient enrollment took place under clinicaltrials.gov protocols 00001620, 01623167, 00001397, 00071045, 00081523 and 00961064. Ficoll-Paque density gradient centrifugation was used to isolate peripheral blood mononuclear cells. Before DNA extraction, CD4+ and CD8+ T cells were sorted by FACS or by magnetic beads. The CDR3 measures 17 amino acids from cysteine to phenylalanine. Only the CDR3 part of the read is kept: 51 bases, read in frame from the first base. V is pared back by 0 bases and J by 5 bases, with 19 bases lying between the germline termini. CDR1 DFQATT and CDR2 SNEGSKA were looked up in the germline V gene (reference sequence).

TCR beta VDJ combination and CDR3 sequence profiling used genomic DNA as the template. An Illumina HiSeq 2000 was used for TCR repertoire sequencing. Per the authors' processing: Repertoire assessment relied on Simpson's diversity index, CDR3 size and DJ length profiles, and TRBV/TRBJ rearrangement plots. The most abundant DNA sequence in the deep sequencing data was taken as the immunodominant clone. CDR3 amino acid sequences were screened for sharing across subjects and compared with published repertoires and the VDJdb database. TCRdb passed the public sequencing reads through fastp at Q25 and MiXCR, retaining productive beta sequences. Each record represents a unique CDR3 protein, reported with the most common genes and DNA among its rows. TCRdb, not the authors, supplied the V and J calls. The sample table contains 150,000 to 200,000 distinct CDR3 sequences; only one count was recorded for 40% to 60% of them. The ten largest clones capture about 31% of the sample.

Recombination connected TRBV20-1 to TRBJ1-4; no D segment can be confidently identified. Sequenced: sorted CD4+, CD8+, or CD8+CD57+ T cells (not recorded which) from PBMCs. The sequence came from a human donor with aplastic anemia. The nucleotide sequence is given as TGCAGTGCTAGAGATCTCTGGGTGGGCAGTTTGAATGAAAAACTGTTTTTT. Protein translation: CSARDLWVGSLNEKLFF.